The rows below give T cell receptor beta chains drawn from one sample of a study of CD8+ T cells in alopecia areata. Profiled with immunoSEQ multiplex PCR; TCRdb holds only in-frame clones, not every one. The sample comprises 150,000 or so clones, around 87% of which are singletons, and less than 15% rests with the top ten. Specimen: CD8+ T cells sorted from blood, collected at week 0. The receptor source for this set is a human donor with alopecia areata. CDR3s include the opening cysteine and the closing phenylalanine or tryptophan. Fields, in order: D gene, J gene, clone size, V gene, CDR3 protein, CDR3 DNA. The D gene is left open where the match is weak. Clone size, where shown, is once, few, many, or a class for clones that have expanded.

>TRBD1|TRBJ2-5|NA|TRBV5-1
CASSGGTGPETQYF
TGCGCCAGCAGCGGAGGGACAGGACCAGAGACCCAGTACTTC
>NA|TRBJ2-1|NA|TRBV4-1
CASSQVRGYNEQFF
TGCGCCAGCAGCCAAGTTAGGGGGTACAATGAGCAGTTCTTC
>NA|TRBJ2-1|NA|TRBV7-9
CASSSPGAKDEQFF
TGTGCCAGCAGCTCACCGGGGGCCAAGGATGAGCAGTTCTTC
>TRBD1|TRBJ2-1|many|TRBV19
CASSSLDRGYNEQFF
TGTGCCAGTAGTTCCCTGGACAGGGGTTACAATGAGCAGTTCTTC
>NA|TRBJ2-7|few|TRBV7-9
CASSGPSSYEQYF
TGTGCCAGCAGTGGACCCAGCTCCTACGAGCAGTACTTC
>NA|TRBJ2-2|NA|TRBV6-5
CASRGTRTGELFF
TGTGCCAGCAGAGGAACACGTACCGGGGAGCTGTTTTTT
>TRBD2|TRBJ2-3|NA|TRBV9
CASSPSSGGAGDTQYF
TGTGCCAGCAGCCCCTCTAGCGGGGGGGCCGGAGATACGCAGTATTTT
>TRBD1|TRBJ1-5|NA|TRBV5-1
CASSLGQGENQPQHF
TGCGCCAGCAGCTTGGGACAGGGGGAGAATCAGCCCCAGCATTTT
>TRBD2|TRBJ2-1|NA|TRBV4-1
CASSQERAGRNNEQFF
TGCGCCAGCAGCCAAGAGCGAGCGGGAAGGAACAATGAGCAGTTCTTC
>NA|TRBJ2-1|NA|TRBV6-5
CASSYGNEQFF
TGTGCCAGCAGTTATGGCAATGAGCAGTTCTTC
>NA|TRBJ2-3|NA|TRBV9
CASSVAGRFTDTQYF
TGTGCCAGCAGCGTAGCGGGGAGATTCACAGATACGCAGTATTTT
>TRBD2|TRBJ2-5|NA|TRBV9
CASSFGTRVETQYF
TGTGCCAGCAGCTTCGGGACTAGGGTTGAGACCCAGTACTTC
>NA|TRBJ2-5|NA|TRBV7-6
CASSLGLAMDTTRKETQYF
TGTGCCAGCAGCTTAGGGCTCGCCATGGATACCACGAGGAAAGAGACCCAGTACTTC
>NA|TRBJ2-2|NA|TRBV29-1
CSARRENTGELFF
TGCAGCGCTCGACGGGAGAACACCGGGGAGCTGTTTTTT
>TRBD1|TRBJ2-1|NA|TRBV2
CASRGAGTGTYNEQFF
TGTGCCAGCAGGGGAGCCGGGACAGGGACCTACAATGAGCAGTTCTTC
>TRBD2|TRBJ2-7|once|TRBV4-1
CASSQVTSGVLYEQYF
TGCGCCAGCAGCCAAGTGACTAGCGGGGTGCTCTACGAGCAGTACTTC
>NA|TRBJ2-1|NA|TRBV4-2
CASSQEVLPLSDNEQFF
TGTGCCAGCAGCCAAGAGGTCTTACCTTTATCGGATAATGAGCAGTTCTTC
>NA|TRBJ2-5|NA|TRBV2
CASIGRTEETQYF
TGTGCCAGCATTGGCAGAACCGAAGAGACCCAGTACTTC
>NA|TRBJ2-5|NA|TRBV6-5
CASSYSVDGGGETQYF
TGTGCCAGCAGTTACTCTGTGGATGGCGGCGGGGAGACCCAGTACTTC
>NA|TRBJ2-2|NA|TRBV2
CASSDDGFPTGELFF
TGTGCCAGCAGTGACGACGGCTTCCCCACCGGGGAGCTGTTTTTT
>NA|TRBJ2-5|NA|TRBV5-5
CASSLVYEVQETQYF
TGTGCCAGCAGCTTGGTGTATGAGGTCCAAGAGACCCAGTACTTC
>TRBD1|TRBJ2-7|NA|TRBV9
CASSVGQGATYEQYF
TGTGCCAGCAGCGTAGGGCAGGGGGCTACCTACGAGCAGTACTTC
>NA|TRBJ2-1|once|TRBV2
CASPVFMGSSYNEQFF
TGTGCCAGCCCCGTCTTTATGGGCAGCTCCTACAATGAGCAGTTCTTC
>NA|TRBJ2-7|once|TRBV7-9
CASSFLSEAYEQYF
TGTGCCAGCAGCTTTCTCAGTGAAGCCTACGAGCAGTACTTC
>TRBD1|TRBJ2-7|NA|TRBV7-9
CASRTTGGLYEQYF
TGTGCCAGCAGAACGACAGGGGGGTTGTACGAGCAGTACTTC
>NA|TRBJ2-1|NA|TRBV7-2
CASSSPNNEQFF
TGTGCCAGCAGCTCTCCAAACAATGAGCAGTTCTTC
>NA|TRBJ1-2|NA|TRBV6-4
CASSDPAAPGYTF
TGTGCCAGCAGTGACCCGGCGGCCCCCGGCTACACCTTC
>NA|TRBJ1-2|NA|TRBV4-1
CASSHGLLYGYTF
TGCGCCAGCAGCCACGGATTGCTCTATGGCTACACCTTC
>TRBD2|TRBJ2-1|once|TRBV29-1
CSVEVAGVAYNEQFF
TGCAGCGTTGAGGTAGCGGGAGTCGCCTACAATGAGCAGTTCTTC
>NA|TRBJ1-4|NA|TRBV6-6
CASSYSGGVNEKLFF
TGTGCCAGCAGTTACTCGGGGGGCGTAAATGAAAAACTGTTTTTT
>TRBD1|TRBJ1-2|NA|TRBV2
CASTQGDLDYGYTF
TGTGCCAGCACGCAGGGGGATCTAGACTATGGCTACACCTTC
>NA|TRBJ2-7|once|TRBV4-1
CASSQVAVPYEQYF
TGCGCCAGCAGCCAAGTTGCGGTTCCCTACGAGCAGTACTTC
>TRBD1|TRBJ1-2|NA|TRBV19
CASSTTGAANYGYTF
TGTGCCAGTAGTACTACAGGGGCCGCGAACTATGGCTACACCTTC
>NA|TRBJ2-1|NA|TRBV5-6
CASSGSRTAYNEQFF
TGTGCCAGCAGCGGCAGTCGGACAGCATACAATGAGCAGTTCTTC
>NA|TRBJ1-1|once|TRBV11-2
CASSSLDPEAFF
TGTGCCAGCAGCTCGTTGGACCCAGAAGCTTTCTTT
>TRBD2|TRBJ2-3|NA|TRBV7-6
CASSRIWGGDTDTQYF
TGTGCCAGCAGTAGAATTTGGGGAGGGGACACAGATACGCAGTATTTT
>TRBD1|TRBJ2-7|NA|TRBV27
CASRGQGRCEQYF
TGTGCCAGCAGGGGACAGGGGCGGTGCGAGCAGTACTTC
>NA|TRBJ1-1|NA|TRBV9
CASSVEGNTEAFF
TGTGCCAGCAGCGTAGAGGGGAACACTGAAGCTTTCTTT
>NA|TRBJ2-7|few|TRBV5-1
CASADPIAYEQYF
TGCGCCAGCGCGGACCCGATCGCCTACGAGCAGTACTTC
>TRBD2|TRBJ2-1|NA|TRBV5-6
CASSSTSGGHLYNEQFF
TGTGCCAGCAGTTCTACTAGCGGGGGGCACCTTTACAATGAGCAGTTCTTC
>NA|TRBJ1-2|NA|TRBV28
CASRLKAITYGYTF
TGTGCCAGCAGATTAAAGGCGATTACATATGGCTACACCTTC
>TRBD2|TRBJ2-5|NA|TRBV7-3
CASSSGRGEETQYF
TGTGCCAGCAGCTCCGGACGGGGGGAAGAGACCCAGTACTTC
>NA|TRBJ2-5|once|TRBV7-7
CASSLGPRAGARETQYF
TGTGCTAGCAGCTTAGGGCCCAGGGCCGGGGCCAGGGAGACCCAGTACTTC
>NA|TRBJ2-7|NA|TRBV19
CASASGYEQYF
TGTGCCAGCGCATCAGGGTACGAGCAGTACTTC
>TRBD2|TRBJ2-1|NA|TRBV5-1
CASTWGGSNEQFF
TGCGCCAGCACCTGGGGCGGGAGCAATGAGCAGTTCTTC
>TRBD1|TRBJ2-3|once|TRBV27
CATMEGQGVSGDTQYF
TGTGCCACCATGGAAGGACAGGGGGTATCTGGGGATACGCAGTATTTT
>TRBD1|TRBJ2-2|NA|TRBV29-1
CSVSGTGRGEAGGLFF
TGCAGCGTTTCCGGGACAGGGCGAGGAGAAGCCGGGGGGCTGTTTTTT
>NA|TRBJ2-1|NA|TRBV2
CASSVEGGGDNEQFF
TGTGCCAGCAGTGTTGAAGGGGGAGGGGACAATGAGCAGTTCTTC
>NA|TRBJ2-7|NA|TRBV29-1
CSVEDRDRITSSYEQYF
TGCAGCGTTGAAGATCGGGACCGGATAACGAGCTCCTACGAGCAGTACTTC
>TRBD2|TRBJ2-7|NA|TRBV7-3
CASSLGGGGSYEQYF
TGTGCCAGCAGCTTAGGCGGCGGGGGTTCCTACGAGCAGTACTTC
>NA|TRBJ2-3|NA|TRBV6-1
CASSEYDSTDTQYF
TGTGCCAGCAGTGAATACGACAGCACAGATACGCAGTATTTT
>TRBD1|TRBJ1-5|NA|TRBV5-6
CASSSTGGQPQHF
TGTGCCAGCAGCTCGACAGGGGGCCAGCCCCAGCATTTT
>NA|TRBJ2-3|once|TRBV7-8
CASSQTGPDTQYF
TGTGCCAGCAGCCAAACGGGGCCAGATACGCAGTATTTT
>TRBD2|TRBJ2-7|NA|TRBV9
CASSAGLAGVAEQYF
TGTGCCAGCAGCGCGGGACTAGCGGGAGTCGCCGAGCAGTACTTC
>NA|TRBJ1-6|once|TRBV29-1
CSGRSSYNSPLHF
TGCAGCGGTAGGAGCTCCTATAATTCACCCCTCCACTTT
>TRBD1|TRBJ2-1|NA|TRBV5-1
CATNTGQGDNEQFF
TGCGCCACCAACACGGGACAGGGGGACAATGAGCAGTTCTTC
>TRBD1|TRBJ2-7|NA|TRBV9
CASSAGTAYEQYF
TGTGCCAGCAGCGCAGGGACAGCCTACGAGCAGTACTTC